This T cell receptor beta chain was documented in a study of T cells in Graves' hyperthyroidism and ophthalmopathy. Amplification of TCR beta CDR3 regions used RNA as the template. In the first-round RT-PCR of the TCR CDR3, the HTBI primer set was used. TCRdb reprocessed the multiplex PCR reads via MiXCR and lists one record per CDR3 protein. The table shows fewer than 400,000 distinct CDR3 sequences, with roughly 25% occurring only once. The CDR3 spans 14 residues. Germline-derived CDR1 and CDR2 are KGHDR and SFDVKD. The junction had 8 bases not matched to a gene; V was cut back by 7 bases and J by 5 bases.

The material sequenced was blood. The V call is TRBV24-1, the J call TRBJ2-7; 9 bases map to TRBD1. The receptor was isolated from a man aged 50 to 60 with Graves' hyperthyroidism. DNA of the CDR3: TGTGCCACCAGCCGGGACAGGGCTTTTGACGAGCAGTACTTC. Its translation: CATSRDRAFDEQYF.